Listed here are 6 T cell receptor beta chains from one sample, sequenced in a study of T cell responses to AZD1222 COVID-19 vaccine. The protocol was immunoSEQ multiplex PCR, while the TCRdb copy is restricted to in-frame clones and leaves out a portion. The table shows around 220,000 clones, with roughly 94% occurring only once. The source material was peripheral blood, sampled 28 days after the second dose of the MenACWY control vaccine. The receptors were sampled from an adult who received the MenACWY meningococcal vaccine as a control.

This clone has just one count. Other DNA sequences within the sample encode an identical CDR3. The V and J genes are TRBV11-2 and TRBJ2-7; TRBD2 matches 9 bases. The trim removed 2 bases at V and 1 base at J, leaving 0 bases unmatched. Germline V lookup: CDR1 SGHAT, CDR2 FQNNGV. This CDR3 is 14 amino acids long. The CDR3 bases are TGTGCCAGCAGCTTAACTAGCGGGTCCTACGAGCAGTACTTC. Translating it yields CASSLTSGSYEQYF.

The rearrangement joins TRBV27 to TRBJ1-2; tentatively, D is TRBD1 (6 bases). The CDR3 is made up of 15 amino acids. The germline gives CDR1 MNHEY, CDR2 SMNVEV (reference sequence). Trimming took off 6 bases at V and 8 bases at J, with 22 bases between the two ends. CDR3 bases: TGTGCCAGCAGCCCCAATGTAGGGGGGCTGGGGGGCTACACCTTC. Its protein product is CASSPNVGGLGGYTF.

V gene TRBV5-1 combines with J gene TRBJ1-1; D gene uncertain. V was shortened by 1 base and J by 4 bases, with 14 bases between the two germline ends. This CDR3 is 15 amino acids long. The germline CDR1 and CDR2 sequences are SGHRS and YFSETQ. CDR3: CASSLNFLRGTEAFF. CDR3 nucleotides: TGCGCCAGCAGCTTGAATTTTTTGAGAGGCACTGAAGCTTTCTTT.

CDR3 sequence: CATAGTGFVGEQFF. For the CDR3, the DNA is TGTGCCACCGCCGGGACAGGGTTTGTCGGTGAGCAGTTCTTC. The chain uses TRBV15 and TRBJ2-1; 9 bases fit TRBD1. Unmatched junction bases numbered 11, after V lost 8 bases and J lost 9 bases. The CDR3 totals 14 residues. CDR1 and CDR2 (germline): LNHNV, YYDKDF (reference sequence).

The chain links TRBV18 to TRBJ2-4; TRBD1 agrees at 8 bases. The junction had 7 bases not matched to a gene; V was cut back by 6 bases and J by 3 bases. The CDR3 runs 15 residues. CDR1 is KGHSH and CDR2 is LQKENI in the germline V gene. CDR3 amino acids: CASSSQGAGKNIQYF. CDR3 sequence (DNA): TGTGCCAGCTCCTCTCAGGGGGCCGGCAAAAACATTCAGTACTTC.

This clone came up once. The chain employs TRBV7-8 and TRBJ2-7; D gene ambiguous. CDR1 is SGHVS, CDR2 FQNEAQ, per germline. The CDR3 is 14 amino acids. This chain's CDR3 is CATTRGGVAYEQYF. The CDR3 nucleotides read TGTGCAACTACACGAGGTGGGGTCGCCTACGAGCAGTACTTC.